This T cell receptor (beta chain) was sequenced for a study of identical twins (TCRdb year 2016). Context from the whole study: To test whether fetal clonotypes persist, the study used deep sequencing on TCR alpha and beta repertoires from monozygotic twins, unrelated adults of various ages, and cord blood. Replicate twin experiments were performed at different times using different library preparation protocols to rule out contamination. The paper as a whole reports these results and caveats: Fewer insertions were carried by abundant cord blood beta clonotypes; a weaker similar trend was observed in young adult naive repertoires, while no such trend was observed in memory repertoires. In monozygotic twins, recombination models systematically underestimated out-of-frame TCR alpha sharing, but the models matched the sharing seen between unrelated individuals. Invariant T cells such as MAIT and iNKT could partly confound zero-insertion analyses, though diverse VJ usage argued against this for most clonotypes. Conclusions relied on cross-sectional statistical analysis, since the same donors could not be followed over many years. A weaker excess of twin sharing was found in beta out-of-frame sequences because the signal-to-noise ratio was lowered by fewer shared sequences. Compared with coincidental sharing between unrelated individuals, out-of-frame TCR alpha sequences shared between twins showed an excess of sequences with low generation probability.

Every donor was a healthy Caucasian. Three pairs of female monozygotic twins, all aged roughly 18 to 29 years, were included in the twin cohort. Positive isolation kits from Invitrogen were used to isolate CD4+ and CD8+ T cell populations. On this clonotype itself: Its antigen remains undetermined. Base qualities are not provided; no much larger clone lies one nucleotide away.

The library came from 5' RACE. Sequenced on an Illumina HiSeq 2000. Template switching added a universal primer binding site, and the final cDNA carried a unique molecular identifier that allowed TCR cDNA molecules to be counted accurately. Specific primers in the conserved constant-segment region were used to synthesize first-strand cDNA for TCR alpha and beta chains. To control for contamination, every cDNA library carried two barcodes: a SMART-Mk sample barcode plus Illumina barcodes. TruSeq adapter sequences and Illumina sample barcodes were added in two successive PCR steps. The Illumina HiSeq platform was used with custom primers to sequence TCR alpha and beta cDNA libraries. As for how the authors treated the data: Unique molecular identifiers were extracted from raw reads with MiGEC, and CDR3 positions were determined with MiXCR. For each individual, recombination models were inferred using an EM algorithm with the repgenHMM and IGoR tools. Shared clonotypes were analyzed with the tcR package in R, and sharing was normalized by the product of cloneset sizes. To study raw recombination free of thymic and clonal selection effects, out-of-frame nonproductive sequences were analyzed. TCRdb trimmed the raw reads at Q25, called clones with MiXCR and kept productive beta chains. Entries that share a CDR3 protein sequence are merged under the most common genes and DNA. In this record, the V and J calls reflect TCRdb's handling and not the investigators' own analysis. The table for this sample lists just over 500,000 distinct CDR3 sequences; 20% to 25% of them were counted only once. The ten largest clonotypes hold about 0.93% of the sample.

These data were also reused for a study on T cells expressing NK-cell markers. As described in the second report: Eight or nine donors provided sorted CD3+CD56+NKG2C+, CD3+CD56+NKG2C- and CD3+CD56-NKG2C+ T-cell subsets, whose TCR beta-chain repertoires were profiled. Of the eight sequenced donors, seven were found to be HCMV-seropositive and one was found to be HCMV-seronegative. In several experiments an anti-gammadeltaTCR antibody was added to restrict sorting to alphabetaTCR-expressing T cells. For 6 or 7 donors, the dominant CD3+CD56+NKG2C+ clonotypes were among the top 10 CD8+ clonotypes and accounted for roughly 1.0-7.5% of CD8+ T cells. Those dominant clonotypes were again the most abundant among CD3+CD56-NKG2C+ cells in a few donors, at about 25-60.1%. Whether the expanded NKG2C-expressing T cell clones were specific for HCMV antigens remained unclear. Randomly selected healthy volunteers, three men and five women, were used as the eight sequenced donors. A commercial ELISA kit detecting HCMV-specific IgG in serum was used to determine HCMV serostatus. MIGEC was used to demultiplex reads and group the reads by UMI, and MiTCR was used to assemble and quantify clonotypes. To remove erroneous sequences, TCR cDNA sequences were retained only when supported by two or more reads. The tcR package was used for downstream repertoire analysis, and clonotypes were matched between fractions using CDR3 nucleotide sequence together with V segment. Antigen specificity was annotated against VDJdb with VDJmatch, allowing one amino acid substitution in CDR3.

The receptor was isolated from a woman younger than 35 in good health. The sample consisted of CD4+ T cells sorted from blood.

Read as DNA, the sequence is TGTGCCATCAGTGGTACAGGGGTTGCTGGGGCCAACGTCCTGACTTTC. This gives the protein CAISGTGVAGANVLTF. This receptor chain uses TRBV10-3 and TRBJ2-6, with 7 central nucleotides matching TRBD1. From its cysteine to its phenylalanine, the CDR3 spans 16 amino acids. The read is trimmed to its CDR3 DNA, 48 bases read in frame from base 1. Germline trimming: 4 bases from V, 2 bases from J; junction bases outside gene matches: 5. Looking up the germline V gene yields CDR1 ENHRY and CDR2 SYGVKD.